A single sample is the source of the 22 T cell receptor beta chains below, sequenced in a study of OX40 agonist ivuxolimab in advanced cancers. Assay: immunoSEQ multiplex PCR; the TCRdb copy retains only in-frame clones and omits some. This table holds about 75,000 clones, 70% to 90% found once. Sequencing used CD4+ or CD8+ T cells sorted from blood, obtained in a trial of the OX40 agonist ivuxolimab. The receptors shown here come from an adult with an advanced solid tumor such as melanoma, head and neck, liver or kidney cancer.

The V call is TRBV4-2, the J call TRBJ2-1, with TRBD2 identical over 7 bases. Germline lookup yields CDR1 LGHNA and CDR2 YNFKEQ. The V segment lost 5 bases and the J segment 4 bases; nucleotides outside the gene matches: 5. The CDR3 consists of 14 residues. This chain's CDR3 is CASSDSGGYNEQFF. The CDR3 bases are TGTGCCAGCAGCGACTCGGGGGGTTACAATGAGCAGTTCTTC.

The CDR3 protein is CASSPYGRANTGELFF. CDR3 sequence (DNA): TGTGCCAGCAGCCCCTACGGGCGAGCGAACACCGGGGAGCTGTTTTTT. V gene TRBV11-3 combines with J gene TRBJ2-2; no definite D call. This CDR3 is built from 16 residues. Germline V gene lookup returns CDR1 SGHNT and CDR2 YENEEA. Trimming removed 5 bases at V and 0 bases at J, with 13 bases between.

The V call is TRBV19, the J call TRBJ2-7; TRBD1 aligns across 9 bases. V dropped 4 bases and J dropped 3; count of bases not matched to a gene: 7. CDR3 size: 15 residues. From germline, CDR1 is LNHDA and CDR2 SQIVND (reference sequence). CDR3 sequence reads: CASSSGQGIVYEQYF. CDR3 sequence (DNA): TGTGCCAGTAGTAGCGGACAGGGGATCGTCTACGAGCAGTACTTC.

The V call is TRBV19, the J call TRBJ1-5; D is ambiguous. CDR3 length: 15 amino acids. The V end was cut by 6 bases, the J end by 2 bases, with 14 bases between. Germline V lookup: CDR1 LNHDA, CDR2 SQIVND (reference sequence). The CDR3 loop reads CASRVWGRGNQPQHF. As DNA, the CDR3 is TGTGCCAGTAGGGTTTGGGGAAGAGGCAATCAGCCCCAGCATTTT.

The V and J genes are TRBV19 and TRBJ2-2; 9 bases line up with TRBD1. Trimming at V came to 7 bases and at J to 2 bases, leaving 11 bases not matched to a gene. This CDR3 is 17 amino acids long. Germline-derived CDR1 and CDR2 are LNHDA and SQIVND (reference sequence). CDR3: CASIQTGGSLNTGELFF. The CDR3 nucleotides read TGTGCCAGTATTCAGACAGGGGGTTCCTTAAACACCGGGGAGCTGTTTTTT.

The genes are TRBV7-2 and TRBJ1-3; D perhaps matches TRBD1 (5 bases). Germline CDR1 is SGHTA and CDR2 is FQGNSA. The CDR3 extends over 15 amino acids. Trimming shortened V by 1 base and J by 4 bases, and 11 bases separated the two germline ends. CDR3 residues: CASSLVGREGNTIYF. In DNA form, the CDR3 reads TGTGCCAGCAGCTTAGTGGGACGGGAAGGAAACACCATATATTTT.

This clone was found once. The V and J genes are TRBV21-1 and TRBJ2-7; the table gives TRBD2 as D, unverified against the DNA. TRBV21-1 is listed as a pseudogene. The CDR3 is 16 amino acids. DNA for the CDR3: TGTGCCAGCAGCAGGGGACTAGCGGGCGCCCCCCTCGAGCAGTACTTC. The encoded protein is CASSRGLAGAPLEQYF.

The sample holds one count of this clone. The CDR3 bases are TGTGCCAGCAGTTACTCGGCACGGATGGCCGCTGGTGGCTACACCTTC. It codes for CASSYSARMAAGGYTF. The J gene is TRBJ1-2, the V gene TRBV6-5; D is ambiguous. V lost 0 bases and J 7 bases, leaving 18 bases between the germline ends. Germline V gives CDR1 MNHEY, CDR2 SVGAGI. This CDR3 spans 16 amino acids.

This chain uses TRBV6-1 with TRBJ1-3, with TRBD1 as a possible D gene (6 bases). Germline CDR1 and CDR2: MNHNS and SASEGT. The V end was cut by 6 bases, the J end by 1 base, with 13 bases between. CDR3 size: 15 residues. The CDR3 sequence: CASSRQAGSGNTIYF. The DNA for the CDR3 is TGTGCCAGCAGCCGACAGGCGGGTTCTGGAAACACCATATATTTT.

V usage is TRBV6-5 and J usage is TRBJ2-5, with 8 positions matching TRBD2. With V trimmed by 5 bases and J by 5 bases, 10 bases remained unmatched. This CDR3 is built from 15 residues. The germline gives CDR1 MNHEY, CDR2 SVGAGI. The CDR3 protein is CASSAPGLGEETQYF. The CDR3 DNA follows: TGTGCCAGCAGTGCCCCGGGACTAGGGGAGGAGACCCAGTACTTC.

In DNA, the CDR3 is TGCGCCAGCAGCCAAGAAGGAGCAGGGGCCAGCAGCTACACCTTC. It is translated as CASSQEGAGASSYTF. This chain uses TRBV4-1 with TRBJ1-2, with D perhaps matching TRBD1 (6 bases). V was shortened by 0 bases and J by 9 bases, with 17 bases between the two germline ends. Germline V CDR1 and CDR2: MGHRA, YSYEKL. The CDR3 consists of 15 residues.

The chain combines TRBV6-1 with TRBJ1-5; D is possibly TRBD1 (6 bases). Germline CDR1 MNHNS, CDR2 SASEGT. The CDR3 has 14 residues. Between the trimmed V and J ends, which lost 6 bases and 6 bases, there was a span of 15 bases. This chain's CDR3 is CASRTTGDTQPQHF. The CDR3 region has the DNA TGTGCCAGCAGGACGACAGGTGATACTCAGCCCCAGCATTTT.

This clone has only one observation. V and J are TRBV6-5 and TRBJ2-3; the D is unclear. Germline CDR1 is MNHEY and CDR2 is SVGAGI. There are 14 residues in the CDR3. V shed 5 bases and J shed 0 bases, with 9 bases lying between them. The CDR3 nucleotides read TGTGCCAGCAGTGTTTCGGGTAGCACAGATACGCAGTATTTT. This gives the protein CASSVSGSTDTQYF.

The rearrangement links TRBV5-4 to TRBJ2-5, with D hard to call. The CDR3 length is 13 residues. Germline lookup yields CDR1 SGHNT and CDR2 YYREEE (reference sequence). V lost 4 bases and J lost 0, with 7 bases in between. For the CDR3, the DNA is TGTGCCAGCAGCCCAATTGACCAAGAGACCCAGTACTTC. Its translation: CASSPIDQETQYF.

This sequence joins TRBV5-1 and TRBJ1-6; 7 nucleotides align to TRBD1. With V trimmed by 2 bases and J by 7 bases, 6 bases remained unmatched. Germline assignment: CDR1 SGHRS and CDR2 YFSETQ. The CDR3 length is 15 residues. In DNA form, the CDR3 reads TGCGCCAGCAGCTTAGAGGGGGCGAAGAATTCACCCCTCCACTTT. Amino acid sequence: CASSLEGAKNSPLHF. The full variable domain, its missing parts supplied by reference TRBV5-1 and TRBJ1-6, is KAGVTQTPRYLIKTRGQQVTLSCSPISGHRSVSWYQQTPGQGLQFLFEYFSETQRNKGNFPGRFSGRQFSNSRSEMNVSTLELGDSALYLCASSLEGAKNSPLHFGNGTRLTVT.

The CDR3 DNA reads as TGTGCCAGTAGTATAGATCTGGGACAGGGCGGGTTAATCAAAAACATTCAGTACTTC. Its translation: CASSIDLGQGGLIKNIQYF. The chain carries TRBV19 and TRBJ2-4, with 9 bases lining up with TRBD1. The CDR3 has 19 residues. Germline assignment: CDR1 LNHDA and CDR2 SQIVND (reference sequence). The V segment lost 0 bases and the J segment 3 bases; nucleotides outside the gene matches: 12. Together with reference TRBV19 and TRBJ2-4, the CDR3 gives the full variable domain: DGGITQSPKYLFRKEGQNVTLSCEQNLNHDAMYWYRQDPGQGLRLIYYSQIVNDFQKGDIAEGYSVSREKKESFPLTVTSAQKNPTAFYLCASSIDLGQGGLIKNIQYFGAGTRLSVL.

V and J are TRBV27 and TRBJ1-1; maybe TRBD1 (6 bases). Germline V CDR1 and CDR2: MNHEY, SMNVEV (reference sequence). The CDR3 runs to 12 residues. Trimming pared 6 bases from V and 4 bases from J, leaving 9 bases between. DNA of the CDR3: TGTGCCAGCAGGACAGGACCCACTGAAGCTTTCTTT. This translates into CASRTGPTEAFF.

The rearrangement links TRBV28 to TRBJ1-2, with no clear D. CDR1 is MDHEN and CDR2 is SYDVKM in the germline V gene. CDR3 length: 16 residues. Trimming took off 6 bases at V and 1 base at J, with 18 bases between the two ends. The CDR3 sequence is CASRAEAAGINYGYTF. As DNA, the CDR3 is TGTGCCAGCAGGGCGGAGGCAGCCGGGATTAACTATGGCTACACCTTC.

The chain couples TRBV13 to TRBJ2-1; the match to TRBD1 covers 7 bases. CDR3 length: 16 amino acids. The V gene's germline CDR1 is PRHDT and CDR2 FYEKMQ (reference sequence). Trimming cost V 1 base and J 0 bases; bases outside gene matches: 3. This CDR3 reads CASSLVGGLSYNEQFF. In nucleotides, the CDR3 is TGTGCCAGCAGCTTAGTAGGGGGCCTCTCCTACAATGAGCAGTTCTTC.

The rearrangement links TRBV6-5 to TRBJ2-5; 9 bases agree with TRBD1. Germline CDR1 reads MNHEY; CDR2 reads SVGAGI. V lost 6 bases to trimming and J lost 3 bases; unmatched junction nucleotides: 5. CDR3 length: 14 amino acids. The DNA of the CDR3 is TGTGCCAGCAGCTCACAGGGGGCGGAAGAGACCCAGTACTTC. Translated, it gives CASSSQGAEETQYF.

The chain couples TRBV25-1 to TRBJ2-1; D may be TRBD1 or TRBD2 (5 bases each). Between the trimmed V and J ends, which lost 1 base and 7 bases, there was a span of 20 bases. From germline, CDR1 is MGHDK and CDR2 SYGVNS. CDR3 length equals 17 residues. The chain's CDR3 is CASSEFGAKVPGNEQFF. CDR3 DNA: TGTGCCAGCAGTGAATTCGGGGCGAAGGTTCCGGGAAATGAGCAGTTCTTC.

The chain employs TRBV7-2 and TRBJ2-7; D not certain. CDR1 is SGHTA and CDR2 is FQGNSA in the germline V gene. The ends were cut back, 5 bases at V and 3 bases at J, with 5 bases in the middle. The CDR3 contains 11 residues. The CDR3 spells CASSLHYEQYF. For the CDR3, the DNA is TGTGCCAGCAGCCTACACTACGAGCAGTACTTC.